The 2 T cell receptor beta chains below come from one sample, sequenced in a study of T cell repertoires in cytomegalovirus infection. MiXCR, run by TCRdb on the reads, gives a single entry per CDR3 protein. The sample holds more than 500,000 distinct CDR3 sequences; 16% are singletons and the top ten take roughly a quarter. The sequencing sample was made of CD8+ T cells from PBMCs. The receptors come from a human donor in good health (CMV status not recorded). Some clones in this sample may be carry-over from other donors' samples.

This clonotype has at least ten counts. V usage is TRBV7-8 and J usage is TRBJ1-5; TRBD1 agrees at 9 bases. This CDR3 region has 13 residues. Trimming at V came to 4 bases and at J to 7 bases, leaving 2 bases not matched to a gene. From germline, CDR1 is SGHVS and CDR2 FQNEAQ. The CDR3 DNA sequence: TGTGCCAGCAGCTGGGACAGGGACCAGCCCCAGCATTTT. As protein: CASSWDRDQPQHF. Complete variable domain (other parts from reference TRBV7-8 and TRBJ1-5): GAGVSQSPRYKVAKRGQDVALRCDPISGHVSLFWYQQALGQGPEFLTYFQNEAQLDKSGLPSDRFFAERPEGSVSTLKIQRTQQEDSAVYLCASSWDRDQPQHFGDGTRLSIL.

This clonotype was counted many times. The J gene is TRBJ2-2, the V gene TRBV11-2; D remains ambiguous. This CDR3 comprises 13 residues. Germline CDR1 is SGHAT and CDR2 is FQNNGV. V shed 3 bases and J shed 6 bases, with 8 bases lying between them. The CDR3 loop is CASSLSRAGELFF. The CDR3 DNA sequence: TGTGCCAGCAGCTTGAGTAGAGCCGGGGAGCTGTTTTTT.